Described below is a single T cell receptor (beta chain) sequence and its context. Its antigen is not identified. CDR1 and CDR2 (germline): ENHRY, SYGVKD. The length of the CDR3 is 13 residues. V was clipped by 6 bases and J by 5 bases, with 11 bases between them. Some clones are missing from TCRdb's copy, which holds only in-frame ones; the method was immunoSEQ multiplex PCR. The data contain approximately 71,000 clones, 88% of them seen just once; the ten biggest clones take up 7.5% to 9%. The data originate from a study of T cell responses to AZD1222 COVID-19 vaccine. Regarding the study as a whole: Spike-specific TCR breadth and depth went up after people got two AZD1222 doses. Just a handful of people given AZD1222 tested seropositive at baseline. White British people made up most donors, females outnumbered males, and clonal diversity was possibly underestimated.

The material sequenced was peripheral blood, taken on day 0 of AZD1222 vaccination. The receptor was derived from an adult in good health. The rearrangement links TRBV10-3 to TRBJ1-5; D unclear. CDR3 protein: CAISETRDQPQHF. In DNA, the CDR3 is TGTGCCATCAGCGAGACCCGGGATCAGCCCCAGCATTTT.